This T cell receptor beta chain was profiled in a study of blood T cell repertoires in COVID-19. Turning to the study itself: PBMCs, B-cell-depleted T cells, or T cells were the source of the cDNA or gDNA that made up the material.

CDR3 length: 16 amino acids. Germline V gene lookup returns CDR1 KGHSH and CDR2 LQKENI. After removal of 2 bases from V and 0 bases from J, the junction contained 4 bases not matched to a gene. Generated by immunoSEQ multiplex PCR, the TCRdb table keeps only in-frame clones and is missing some. In the table there are 160,000 or so clones, around four fifths of which are singletons. The specimen sequenced was peripheral blood. The V gene is TRBV18, the J gene TRBJ1-1, with TRBD1 identical over 9 bases. This TCR was sampled from a man in his 70s who had recovered from COVID-19. This CDR3 reads CASSPGQGIMNTEAFF. As DNA, the CDR3 is TGTGCCAGCTCACCAGGACAGGGGATTATGAACACTGAAGCTTTCTTT.